This passage covers 16 T cell receptor beta chains from one sample sequenced in a study of T cell responses to AZD1222 COVID-19 vaccine. Repertoires were generated with immunoSEQ multiplex PCR, while TCRdb's copy carries only in-frame clones and drops some. Altogether roughly 80,000 clones are present, 90% being singletons, with the ten largest covering under 1.5%. This specimen consisted of peripheral blood, obtained 28 days after the second AZD1222 dose. Receptors originate from an adult who received the AZD1222 COVID-19 vaccine.

The chain carries TRBV10-3 and TRBJ1-1, with D maybe TRBD1 (6 bases). The germline V gene has CDR1 ENHRY and CDR2 SYGVKD. The CDR3 extends over 14 amino acids. The germline V and J ends were trimmed by 0 bases and 11 bases, with 16 bases remaining between them. This CDR3 reads CAISESAQGIVAFF. The CDR3 DNA follows: TGTGCCATCAGTGAGTCTGCACAGGGTATCGTGGCTTTCTTT.

The gene calls are TRBV12-3 or TRBV12-4 and TRBJ1-1; no clear D gene. CDR3 length: 13 amino acids. The V and J ends lost 4 bases and 4 bases respectively, with 10 bases between them. DNA for the CDR3: TGTGCCAGCAGTTCCGAGCACCTCACTGAAGCTTTCTTT. Protein product: CASSSEHLTEAFF.

This clone occurred once. The chain joins TRBV19 to TRBJ1-2; D remains unclear. Trimming left V 3 bases short and J 2 bases short, with 1 base between. Germline V gives CDR1 LNHDA, CDR2 SQIVND (reference sequence). The CDR3 runs 11 residues. The DNA of the CDR3 is TGTGCCAGTAGTATGAACTATGGCTACACCTTC. Amino acids: CASSMNYGYTF.

In this sample, this clone turned up once. V gene TRBV7-2 combines with J gene TRBJ1-6; the D gene is possibly TRBD1 (5 bases). CDR3 length equals 14 residues. CDR1 and CDR2 (germline): SGHTA, FQGNSA. Trimming took 1 base from V and 16 from J, leaving 17 bases between them. CDR3 in DNA: TGTGCCAGCAGCTTAGATCAGGGTCCCTTTTCTCTCCACTTT. It translates to CASSLDQGPFSLHF. The entire variable domain, with the rest obtained from reference TRBV7-2 and TRBJ1-6, is as follows: GAGVSQSPSNKVTEKGKDVELRCDPISGHTALYWYRQSLGQGLEFLIYFQGNSAPDKSGLPSDRFSAERTGGSVSTLTIQRTQQEDSAVYLCASSLDQGPFSLHFGNGTRLTVT.

This chain's CDR3 is CATSRDVGVYEQYF. CDR3 coding DNA: TGTGCCACCAGCAGAGATGTGGGGGTTTACGAGCAGTACTTC. The genes are TRBV15 and TRBJ2-7; D may match TRBD1 or TRBD2 (5 bases each). The CDR3 length is 14 residues. V was clipped by 0 bases and J by 4 bases, with 10 bases between them. In germline, CDR1 is LNHNV, CDR2 YYDKDF (reference sequence).

This chain uses TRBV6-1 with TRBJ1-2; no reliable D call. The CDR3 runs to 17 residues. V lost 4 bases, J lost 0 bases, and 18 bases lay in between. Germline values: CDR1 MNHNS, CDR2 SASEGT. CDR3 coding DNA: TGTGCCAGCAGTGGAAGGTACGGGCGACGGACTAACTATGGCTACACCTTC. Protein: CASSGRYGRRTNYGYTF.

The genes are TRBV3-1 (or the pseudogene TRBV3-2) and TRBJ1-2; 8 nucleotides align to TRBD1. Trimming took 5 bases from V and 7 from J; bases not matched to a gene: 12. Per the germline V gene, CDR1 is LGHDT and CDR2 is YNNKEL (reference sequence). The length of the CDR3 is 15 residues. This CDR3 reads CASSAVLRGRTGYTF. DNA of the CDR3: TGTGCCAGCAGCGCGGTTCTCAGGGGGCGAACTGGCTACACCTTC.

V usage is TRBV15 and J usage is TRBJ2-5; D is ambiguous. This CDR3 is 15 amino acids long. Trimming left V 6 bases short and J 0 bases short, with 14 bases between. Germline V lookup: CDR1 LNHNV, CDR2 YYDKDF (reference sequence). CDR3 sequence (DNA): TGTGCCACCAGAAATACCAGGACGTACCAAGAGACCCAGTACTTC. Its protein product is CATRNTRTYQETQYF.

The chain combines TRBV12-3 or TRBV12-4 with TRBJ2-1, with D uncertain. This CDR3 has 11 amino acids. Trimming shortened V by 5 bases and J by 4 bases, and 3 bases separated the two germline ends. DNA of the CDR3: TGTGCCAGCAGTAAATACAATGAGCAGTTCTTC. It encodes CASSKYNEQFF.

The chain couples TRBV24-1 to TRBJ1-1, with 9 bases aligning to TRBD1. The CDR3 sequence is 15 residues long. In germline, CDR1 is KGHDR, CDR2 SFDVKD. V lost 4 bases, J lost 4 bases, and 6 bases stayed unmatched. CDR3 nucleotides: TGTGCCACCAGTGACGGACAGGGGAGAGGCACTGAAGCTTTCTTT. Translating it yields CATSDGQGRGTEAFF.

This chain links TRBV5-1 with TRBJ1-6, with D perhaps matching TRBD1 (5 bases). The germline V gene encodes CDR1 SGHRS and CDR2 YFSETQ. The CDR3 loop spans 16 amino acids. Trimming removed 4 bases at V and 10 bases at J, with 21 bases between. The CDR3 loop is CASSPGTAGAISPLHF. CDR3 bases: TGCGCCAGCAGCCCGGGGACCGCCGGGGCCATCTCACCCCTCCACTTT.

The V gene is TRBV21-1, the J gene TRBJ2-7; TRBD2, the table's D call, lacks a check against the DNA. TRBV21-1 is labeled a pseudogene. This CDR3 contains 16 residues. The CDR3 loop is CASRGSGRGNSYEQYF. The CDR3, as DNA: TGTGCCAGCAGGGGTTCCGGGCGGGGTAACTCCTACGAGCAGTACTTC.

CDR3: CASSYSKYSEQFF. Here the CDR3 DNA reads TGTGCCAGCAGTTACTCCAAGTATAGTGAGCAGTTCTTC. The chain recombines TRBV6-5 with TRBJ2-1; D is unclear. Trimming cost V 0 bases and J 9 bases, with 9 bases left between them. From germline, CDR1 is MNHEY and CDR2 SVGAGI. The CDR3 is 13 residues long.

This rearrangement joins TRBV19 to TRBJ1-1; 11 nucleotides line up with TRBD1. Germline lookup yields CDR1 LNHDA and CDR2 SQIVND (reference sequence). Trimming took 1 base from V and 7 from J; bases not matched to a gene: 5. CDR3 size: 15 residues. CDR3 nucleotides: TGTGCCAGTAGTATAGGAGGACAGGGGGCTGGTGAAGCTTTCTTT. Protein sequence: CASSIGGQGAGEAFF.

The chain has TRBV18 and TRBJ1-4, with D uncertain. The V gene lost 3 bases and the J gene lost 8 bases, with 19 bases spanning the gap. CDR3 length equals 16 residues. CDR1 KGHSH and CDR2 LQKENI come from the germline V gene. The CDR3 nucleotides are TGTGCCAGCTCACCCCCTAATGGTAGGGCCAACGAAAAACTGTTTTTT. The encoded protein is CASSPPNGRANEKLFF.

This clone came up a few times. At one of its ends the junction is not consistent with the germline gene, which may arise from a read error. V and J are TRBV19 and TRBJ1-2, with 10 bases aligning to TRBD1. CDR3 length: 14 amino acids. Germline V gives CDR1 LNHDA, CDR2 SQIVND (reference sequence). Here the CDR3 reads CASSIRTGGYDYTF. CDR3 nucleotides: TGTGCCAGTAGTATTCGGACAGGGGGATATGACTACACCTTC. The entire variable domain, with the rest obtained from reference TRBV19 and TRBJ1-2, is as follows: DGGITQSPKYLFRKEGQNVTLSCEQNLNHDAMYWYRQDPGQGLRLIYYSQIVNDFQKGDIAEGYSVSREKKESFPLTVTSAQKNPTAFYLCASSIRTGGYDYTFGSGTRLTVV.